This T cell receptor beta chain stems from a study of cytomegalovirus exposure and HLA in healthy donors. Trimming took 3 bases from V and 4 from J, leaving 22 bases between them. CDR1 is ENHRY, CDR2 SYGVKD, per germline. The CDR3 extends over 18 amino acids. The protocol was immunoSEQ multiplex PCR, while the TCRdb copy is restricted to in-frame clones and leaves out a portion. The sample carries approximately 54,000 clones, approximately 89% recorded once. This clone was counted a single time. The sample consisted of PBMCs. The V and J genes are TRBV10-3 and TRBJ2-1; the D gene is possibly TRBD2 (6 bases). The origin of this receptor is a woman aged 18-30 years in good health and CMV-seropositive. The CDR3 protein is CAISDPGQGNGGYNEQFF. CDR3 nucleotide sequence: TGTGCCATCAGTGACCCGGGCCAAGGAAATGGGGGGTACAATGAGCAGTTCTTC.